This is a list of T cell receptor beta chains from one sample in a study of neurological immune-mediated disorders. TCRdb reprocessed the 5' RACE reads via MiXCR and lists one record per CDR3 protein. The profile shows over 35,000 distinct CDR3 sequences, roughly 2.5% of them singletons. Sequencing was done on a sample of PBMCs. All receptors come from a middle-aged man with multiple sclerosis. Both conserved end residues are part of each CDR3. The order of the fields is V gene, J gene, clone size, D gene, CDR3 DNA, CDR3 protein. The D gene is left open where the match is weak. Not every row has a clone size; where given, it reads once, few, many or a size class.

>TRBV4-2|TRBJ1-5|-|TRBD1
TGTGCCAGCAGCCAAGATCGGACAGGGAATCAGCCCCAGAATTTT
CASSQDRTGNQPQNF
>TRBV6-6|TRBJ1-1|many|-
TGTGCCAGCACCCCAATGGGGGCCTCGAACACTGAAGCTTTCTTT
CASTPMGASNTEAFF
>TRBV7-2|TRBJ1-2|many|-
TGTGCCAGCAGCCCTATACAGGACTCCGGCTACACCTTC
CASSPIQDSGYTF
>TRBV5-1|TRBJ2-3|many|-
TGCGCCAGCAGCTTGGCCGGGGCCGACACAGATACGCAGTATTTT
CASSLAGADTDTQYF
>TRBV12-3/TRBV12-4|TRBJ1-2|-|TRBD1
TGTGCCAGCAGTTCTGGAGGGACAGTCCTCTACTATGGCTACACCTTC
CASSSGGTVLYYGYTF
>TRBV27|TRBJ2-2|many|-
TGTGCCAGCAGTACTAGAGGAGGAATTAACACCGGGGAGCTGTTTTTT
CASSTRGGINTGELFF
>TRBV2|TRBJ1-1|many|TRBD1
TGTGCCAGCAGCTTACTCTCCGGGACAGTGAACACTGAAGCTTTCTTT
CASSLLSGTVNTEAFF
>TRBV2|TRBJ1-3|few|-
TGTGCCAGCAGTGAAGCGTTACCGGTCTCTGGAAACACCATATATTTT
CASSEALPVSGNTIYF
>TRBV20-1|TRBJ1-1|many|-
TGCAGTGCGCCCAGGGCAGGCGCTGAAGCTTTCTTT
CSAPRAGAEAFF
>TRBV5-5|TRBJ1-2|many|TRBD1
TGTGCCAGCAGGAACATACCGGGACAGGAACTTGTTAACTATGGCTACACCTTC
CASRNIPGQELVNYGYTF
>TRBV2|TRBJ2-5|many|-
TGTGCCAGCAGTACAGACAGGTGGGAGACCCAGTACTTC
CASSTDRWETQYF
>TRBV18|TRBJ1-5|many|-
TGTGCCAGCTCACCACAATATAGCAATCAGCCCCAGCATTTT
CASSPQYSNQPQHF
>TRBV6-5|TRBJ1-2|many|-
TGTGCCATCACGAGAGGGGGGCCCTATGGCTACACCTTC
CAITRGGPYGYTF
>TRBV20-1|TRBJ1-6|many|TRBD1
TGCAGTGCTAGAGAGGACCAGGGGGGATCACCCCTCCACTTT
CSAREDQGGSPLHF
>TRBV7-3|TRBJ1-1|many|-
TGTGCCAGCAGCTTAAATACGGGGGCTGGTGAAGCTTTCTTT
CASSLNTGAGEAFF
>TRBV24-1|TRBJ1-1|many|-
TGTGCCACCAGTCCCGGGACGCCGGGGAACACTGAAGCTTTCTTT
CATSPGTPGNTEAFF
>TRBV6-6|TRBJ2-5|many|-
TGTGCCAGCAGTCCCCTCCGGACGTACCAAGAGACCCAGTACTTC
CASSPLRTYQETQYF
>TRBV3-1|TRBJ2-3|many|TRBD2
TGTGCCAGCAGCCAAGGCTCGACGGGGGGAGATACGCAGTATTTT
CASSQGSTGGDTQYF
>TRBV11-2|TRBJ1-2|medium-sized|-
TGTGCCAGCAGCCTACAGTCTCTGTCCGGTCATGGCTACACCTTC
CASSLQSLSGHGYTF
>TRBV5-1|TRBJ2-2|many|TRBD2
TGCGCCAGCGACCCTGGGACTAGTCATACTGCCGGGGAGCTGTTTTTT
CASDPGTSHTAGELFF
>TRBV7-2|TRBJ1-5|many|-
TGTGCCAGCAGCGTCAGGGGCAATCAGCCCCAGCATTTT
CASSVRGNQPQHF
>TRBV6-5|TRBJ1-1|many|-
TGTGCCAGCAGTCCCGGGACTCCGAACACTGAAGCTTTCTTT
CASSPGTPNTEAFF